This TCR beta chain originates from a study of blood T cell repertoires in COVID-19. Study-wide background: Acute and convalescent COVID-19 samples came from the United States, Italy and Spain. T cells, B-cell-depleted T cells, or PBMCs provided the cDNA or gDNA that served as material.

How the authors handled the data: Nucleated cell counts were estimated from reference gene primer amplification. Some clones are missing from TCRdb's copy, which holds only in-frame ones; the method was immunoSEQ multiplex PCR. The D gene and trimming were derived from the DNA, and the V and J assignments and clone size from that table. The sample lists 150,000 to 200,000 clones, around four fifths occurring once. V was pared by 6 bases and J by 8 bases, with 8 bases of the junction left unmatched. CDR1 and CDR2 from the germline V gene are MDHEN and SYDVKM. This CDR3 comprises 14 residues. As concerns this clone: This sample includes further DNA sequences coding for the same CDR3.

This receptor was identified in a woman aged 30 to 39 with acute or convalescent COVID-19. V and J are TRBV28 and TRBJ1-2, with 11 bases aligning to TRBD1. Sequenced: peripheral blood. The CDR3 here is CASSSGQGARGYTF. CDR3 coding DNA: TGTGCCAGCAGCAGCGGACAGGGGGCGCGGGGCTACACCTTC.